This T cell receptor beta chain came from a study of monozygotic twins with inflammatory bowel disease. CDR3 length: 15 amino acids. Germline CDR1 and CDR2: MDHEN and SYDVKM. Each TCR library consumed about 3,700 ng of total RNA. TCRdb reprocessed the 5' RACE reads, with one entry per CDR3 protein and no DNA. Its clone listing holds some 300,000 distinct CDR3 sequences. This clonotype was sampled from a human donor with ulcerative colitis or Crohn's disease, or a healthy co-twin of an affected twin (not recorded which). The sample comprised blood. This rearrangement joins TRBV28 to TRBJ2-7. The CDR3 sequence: CASSLLTVFAYEQYF.